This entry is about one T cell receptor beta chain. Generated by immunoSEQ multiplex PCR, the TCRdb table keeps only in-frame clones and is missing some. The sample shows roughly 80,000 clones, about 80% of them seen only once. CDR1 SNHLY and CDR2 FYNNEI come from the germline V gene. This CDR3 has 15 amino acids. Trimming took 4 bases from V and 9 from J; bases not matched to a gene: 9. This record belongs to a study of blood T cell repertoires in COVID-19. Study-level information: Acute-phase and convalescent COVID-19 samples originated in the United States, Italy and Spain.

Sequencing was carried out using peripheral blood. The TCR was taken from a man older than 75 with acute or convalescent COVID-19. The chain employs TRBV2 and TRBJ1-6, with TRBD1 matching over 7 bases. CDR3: CASSVETGIGSPLHF. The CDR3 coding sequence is TGTGCCAGCAGTGTTGAGACAGGGATCGGTTCACCCCTCCACTTT.